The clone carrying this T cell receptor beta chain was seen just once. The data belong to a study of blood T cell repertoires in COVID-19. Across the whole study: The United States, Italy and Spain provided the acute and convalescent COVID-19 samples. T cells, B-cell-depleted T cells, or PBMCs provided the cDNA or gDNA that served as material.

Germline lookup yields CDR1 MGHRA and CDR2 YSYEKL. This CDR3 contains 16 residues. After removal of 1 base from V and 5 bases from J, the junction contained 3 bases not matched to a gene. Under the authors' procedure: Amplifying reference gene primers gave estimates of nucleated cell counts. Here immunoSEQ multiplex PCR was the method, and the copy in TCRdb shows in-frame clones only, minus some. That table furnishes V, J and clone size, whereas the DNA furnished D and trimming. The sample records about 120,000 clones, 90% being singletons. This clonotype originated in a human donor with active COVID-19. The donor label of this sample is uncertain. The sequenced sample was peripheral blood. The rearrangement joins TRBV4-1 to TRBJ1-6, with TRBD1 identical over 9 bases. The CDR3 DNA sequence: TGCGCCAGCAGCCAAGGAAGGACAGGGGATAATTCACCCCTCCACTTT. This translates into CASSQGRTGDNSPLHF.